This T cell receptor (beta chain) was identified in a study of response to subunit inactivated influenza vaccine. Study conclusions and caveats: Authors suggested that a seasonal influenza vaccination recruits few new T cells each time.

TCRdb passed the RT-PCR reads through MiXCR, listing each CDR3 protein once. The table includes about 520,000 distinct CDR3 sequences, more than 7% detected once. Germline V gene data show CDR1 as SSHAT and CDR2 as FNYEAQ (reference sequence). The CDR3 runs 15 residues. V was clipped by 5 bases and J by 0 bases, with 10 bases between them. This clonotype has more than one count but fewer than ten. The target antigen is unknown. The genes are TRBV7-7 and TRBJ2-2; D is unresolved. This specimen consisted of PBMCs from blood, obtained less than 30 months after vaccination. This TCR was sampled from a man between 50 and 69 years old who received an inactivated influenza vaccine. The CDR3 DNA reads TGTGCCAGCAGCGACCCGGGCACGAACACCGGGGAGCTGTTTTTT. Protein: CASSDPGTNTGELFF.